This T cell receptor (beta chain) was sequenced for a study of shared clonotypes between healthy human individuals. Across the study: Donors had three CD4 naive, three CD4 memory, two CD8 naive and one CD8 memory plate apiece.

The data were produced by immunoSEQ multiplex PCR, yet TCRdb's version contains in-frame clones alone and is incomplete. The sample records about 960,000 clones, less than 85% being singletons. Points from the study as a whole: Only blood was sampled, and tissue TCR repertoires likely differ from blood ones. Between a handful of donors, naive CD4 clonotypes were shared at a level of approximately 5%.

A remark on this clone: Antigen specificity is unknown.

The TCR originated in a young man in good health. Sequencing was performed on memory CD4+ T cells sorted from blood. Subset specified: CD45RA-negative fraction.

The CDR3 region is CASSPQKLGSGELFF. The CDR3 coding sequence is TGTGCCAGCTCACCACAGAAGTTAGGATCCGGGGAGCTGTTTTTT. This chain connects TRBV18 to TRBJ2-2; unclear D gene. CDR3 length: 15 residues. Germline loops: CDR1 KGHSH, CDR2 LQKENI. The V end lost 1 base, the J end lost 6 bases, and 12 bases lay between the germline ends.